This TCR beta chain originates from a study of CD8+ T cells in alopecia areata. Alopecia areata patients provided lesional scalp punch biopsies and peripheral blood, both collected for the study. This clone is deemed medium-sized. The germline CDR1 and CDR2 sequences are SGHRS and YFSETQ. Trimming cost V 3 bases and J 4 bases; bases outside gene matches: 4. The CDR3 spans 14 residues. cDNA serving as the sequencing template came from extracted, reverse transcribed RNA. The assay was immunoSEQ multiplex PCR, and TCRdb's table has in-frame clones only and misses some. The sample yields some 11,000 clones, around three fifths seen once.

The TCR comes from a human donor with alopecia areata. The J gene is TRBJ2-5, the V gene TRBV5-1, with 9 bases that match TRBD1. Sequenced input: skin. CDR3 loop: CASSSHRGRETQYF. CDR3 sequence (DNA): TGCGCCAGCAGCTCGCACAGGGGGCGAGAGACCCAGTACTTC.